This T cell receptor (beta chain) is drawn from a study of T cells expressing NK-cell markers. Whole-study context: The study sequenced eight donors, seven HCMV-seropositive and one seronegative.

TCRdb re-called the 5' RACE reads and catalogs CDR3 proteins one per entry, DNA excluded. There are roughly 390,000 distinct CDR3 sequences in the sample, with 4% to 6.5% held by the top ten. Overall study findings and caveats: These clonotypes also led the CD3+CD56-NKG2C+ fraction in several donors. It was still unclear whether expanded NKG2C+ T cell clones were HCMV specific.

CDR1 and CDR2 from the germline V gene are MNHEY and SVGAGI. CDR3 size: 14 residues. On this clonotype: Its antigen is undetermined.

The sequence came from a man aged 18 to 69 in good health. Sequencing input: blood T cells: a sorted CD56 or NKG2C T cell subset, CD4+ or CD8+ T cells, or bulk PBMC T cells (not recorded which). The V and J genes are TRBV6-5 and TRBJ1-5. The CDR3 loop reads CASRNSVDGSPQHF.